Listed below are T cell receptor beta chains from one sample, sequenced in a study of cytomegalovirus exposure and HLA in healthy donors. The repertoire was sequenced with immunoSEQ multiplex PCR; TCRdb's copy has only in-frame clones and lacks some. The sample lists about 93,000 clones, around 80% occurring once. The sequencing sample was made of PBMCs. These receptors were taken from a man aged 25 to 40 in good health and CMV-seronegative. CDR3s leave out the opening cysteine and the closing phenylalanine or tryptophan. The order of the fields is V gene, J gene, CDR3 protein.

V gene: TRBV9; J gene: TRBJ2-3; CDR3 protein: ASSFLAGRTDTQY
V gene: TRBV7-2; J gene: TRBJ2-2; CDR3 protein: ASSWRVLSGGTNTGELF
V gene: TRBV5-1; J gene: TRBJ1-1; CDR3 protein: ASTDGPRESNTEAF
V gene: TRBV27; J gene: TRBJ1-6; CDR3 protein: ASSPWDRETSPLH
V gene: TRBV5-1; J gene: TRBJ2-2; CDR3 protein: ASSLSPYRDTGELF
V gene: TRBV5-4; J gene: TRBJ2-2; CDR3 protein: ASSLFRGDTGELF
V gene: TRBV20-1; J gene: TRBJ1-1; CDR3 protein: SGGQGPEAF
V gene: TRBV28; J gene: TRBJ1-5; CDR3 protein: ASSSVTQPQH
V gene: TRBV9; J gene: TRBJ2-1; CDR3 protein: ASSAAGLRRVDEQF
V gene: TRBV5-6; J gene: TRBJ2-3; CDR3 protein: ASSFIAGGLTDTQY
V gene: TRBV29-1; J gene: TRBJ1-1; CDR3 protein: SVLAGTGNTEAF
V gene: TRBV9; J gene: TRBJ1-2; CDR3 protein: ASSHVVGDSNYGYT
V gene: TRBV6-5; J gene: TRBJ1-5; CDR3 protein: ATHGGGYNQPQH
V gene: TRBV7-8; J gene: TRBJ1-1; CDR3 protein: ASSLGGANTEAF
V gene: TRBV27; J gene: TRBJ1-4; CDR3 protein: ASSDRPTEKLF
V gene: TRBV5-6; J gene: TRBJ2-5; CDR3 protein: ASSLEAGLVETQY
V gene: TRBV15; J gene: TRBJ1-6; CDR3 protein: ATSREEGKGNSPLH
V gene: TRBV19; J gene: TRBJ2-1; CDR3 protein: ASSISDREFDEQF
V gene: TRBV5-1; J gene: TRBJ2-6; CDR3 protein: ASSPGVLSGANVLT
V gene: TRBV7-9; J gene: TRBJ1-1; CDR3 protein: ASSDLGGRLNTEAF
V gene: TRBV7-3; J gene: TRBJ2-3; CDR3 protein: ASSLVGGDTDTQY
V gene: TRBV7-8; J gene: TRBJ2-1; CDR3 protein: ASSLYQTSGRSNEQF
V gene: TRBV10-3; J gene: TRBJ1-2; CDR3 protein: AISPGTGDGYT
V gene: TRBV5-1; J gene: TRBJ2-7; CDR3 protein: ASSLRGALDEQY
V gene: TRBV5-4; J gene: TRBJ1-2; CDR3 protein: ASSLPGTGINYGYT
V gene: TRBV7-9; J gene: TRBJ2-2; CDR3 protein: ASSRGDTGELF
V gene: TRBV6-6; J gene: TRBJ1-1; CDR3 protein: ASSYSFLSEAF
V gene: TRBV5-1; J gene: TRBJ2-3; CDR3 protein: ASSLAGGGSKDTQY
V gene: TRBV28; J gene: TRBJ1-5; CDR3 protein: ASSVRTALINQPQH
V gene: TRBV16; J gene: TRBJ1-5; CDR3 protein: ASSLPGGTWQPQH
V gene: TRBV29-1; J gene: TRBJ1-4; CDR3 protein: SVVVRDRGRDEKLF
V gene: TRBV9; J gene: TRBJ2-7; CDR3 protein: ASSAGGDGYEQY
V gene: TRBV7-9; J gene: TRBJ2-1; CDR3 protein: SSSFDKLTGRHNEQF
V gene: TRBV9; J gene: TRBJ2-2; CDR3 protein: ASSVLTDTGELF
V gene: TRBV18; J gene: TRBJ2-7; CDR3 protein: ASSPPGEHEQY
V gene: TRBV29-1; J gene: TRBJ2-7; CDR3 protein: SVEGTGGAGGEQY
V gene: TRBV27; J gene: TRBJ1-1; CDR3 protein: ASSQTFRGYTEAF
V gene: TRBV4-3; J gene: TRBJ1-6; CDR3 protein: ASSQEFRTGNSPLH
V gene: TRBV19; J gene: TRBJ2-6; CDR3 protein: ASSIAGTRSGANVLT
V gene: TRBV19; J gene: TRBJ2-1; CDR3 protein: ASTKDWGSYNEQF
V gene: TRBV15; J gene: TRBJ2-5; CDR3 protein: ATSRGNQETQY
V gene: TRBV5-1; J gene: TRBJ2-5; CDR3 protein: ASSWGLAGIQETQY
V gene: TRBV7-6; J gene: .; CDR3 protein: ASSLGTSGVPSHEQY
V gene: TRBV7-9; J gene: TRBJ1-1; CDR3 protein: ASSLQYTEAF
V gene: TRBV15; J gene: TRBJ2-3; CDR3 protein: ATSNGQGPGTDTQY
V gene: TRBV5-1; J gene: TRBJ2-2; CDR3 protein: ASSSGGGLFTGELF
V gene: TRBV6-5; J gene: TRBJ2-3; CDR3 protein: ASSRTGSGNTQY
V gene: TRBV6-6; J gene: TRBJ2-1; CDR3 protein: ASSPRDIYNEQF
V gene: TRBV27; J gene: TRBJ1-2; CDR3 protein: ASSFKFQGTYGYT
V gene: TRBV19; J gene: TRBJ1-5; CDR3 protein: ASSILRDQPQH
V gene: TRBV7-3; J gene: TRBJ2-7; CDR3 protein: ASSLMSGGIYEQY